This T cell receptor beta chain emerged from a study of shared clonotypes between healthy human individuals. The V end was cut by 2 bases, the J end by 4 bases, with 14 bases between. This CDR3 comprises 15 residues. Germline CDR1 is MGHDK and CDR2 is SYGVNS. The table came from immunoSEQ multiplex PCR; TCRdb's copy has only in-frame clones and leaves some out. The sample consists of about 2 million clones, about 95% of them appearing once. Naive CD8 populations comprised CD45RO-negative cells positively selected for CCR7, excluding terminally differentiated effector memory CD45RA+ cells. Sequenced material: naive CD8+ T cells sorted from blood. This rearrangement joins TRBV25-1 to TRBJ1-1; no clear D gene. This clonotype was sampled from a man younger than 35 in good health. The CDR3 DNA sequence: TGTGCCAGCAGTGAACGAGGTGGAGGAGGCACTGAAGCTTTCTTT. Translated, it gives CASSERGGGGTEAFF.